Listed here are 21 T cell receptor beta chains from one sample, sequenced in a study of T-cell reconstitution after alpha-beta-depleted transplantation in children. TCRbeta library preparation incorporated unique molecular identifiers. Via MiXCR, TCRdb re-called the PCR reads, giving one row per CDR3 protein. Of around 450,000 distinct CDR3 sequences listed, over 40% are singletons. Sequencing used PBMCs, obtained before TCRalphabeta/CD19-depleted stem cell transplant. The receptor source for this set is a girl aged 2 to 10 with aplastic anemia, due to receive a stem cell transplant.

This clonotype was picked up many times. J is TRBJ1-2 and V is TRBV20-1; D may be TRBD1 (6 bases). Trimming removed 0 bases at V and 5 bases at J, with 16 bases between. The length of the CDR3 is 15 residues. CDR1 is DFQATT, CDR2 SNEGSKA, per germline (reference sequence). CDR3 DNA sequence: TGCAGTGCTAGAGAAGAGGGGGGGCGAGAGTATGGCTACACCTTC. This encodes CSAREEGGREYGYTF.

This clonotype has a single count. V usage is TRBV5-1 and J usage is TRBJ2-2; 7 positions match TRBD1. CDR3 size: 16 residues. Germline lookup yields CDR1 SGHRS and CDR2 YFSETQ. The trim removed 4 bases at V and 0 bases at J, leaving 6 bases unmatched. The CDR3 region has the DNA TGCGCCAGCAGCCCTACGGGACAGACGAACACCGGGGAGCTGTTTTTT. It yields the protein CASSPTGQTNTGELFF.

V and J are TRBV10-1 and TRBJ2-3; possible D gene TRBD1, 5 bases. CDR1 is WNHNN, CDR2 SYGVQD, per germline (reference sequence). The CDR3 spans 14 residues. Trimming took 3 bases from V and 2 from J, leaving 9 bases between them. The CDR3 loop is CASSDDSYTDTQYF. DNA of the CDR3: TGCGCCAGCAGTGACGACAGCTACACAGATACGCAGTATTTT.

V is TRBV20-1 and J is TRBJ1-4; 7 bases align to TRBD1. The CDR3 is 15 amino acids. Germline assignment: CDR1 DFQATT and CDR2 SNEGSKA (reference sequence). Germline trimming cut 1 base from V and 8 bases from J; bases unmatched to any gene: 10. CDR3 sequence reads: CSARVSGQSAEKLFF. The CDR3 bases are TGCAGTGCTAGAGTGTCGGGACAGTCCGCGGAAAAACTGTTTTTT.

The chain recombines TRBV20-1 with TRBJ2-1, with 7 bases aligning to TRBD2. The germline V gene has CDR1 DFQATT and CDR2 SNEGSKA (reference sequence). The V segment lost 0 bases and the J segment 6 bases; nucleotides outside the gene matches: 5. The CDR3 covers 14 residues. The CDR3 sequence is CSARDAGAGNEQFF. For the CDR3, the DNA is TGCAGTGCTAGAGACGCGGGAGCTGGCAATGAGCAGTTCTTC.

This clonotype came up many times. The rearrangement uses TRBV5-1 and TRBJ2-5; a weak D match, TRBD1 (5 bases). The germline V gene encodes CDR1 SGHRS and CDR2 YFSETQ. Deletions cut 0 bases from V and 2 bases from J, with 8 bases between. The CDR3 totals 14 residues. The CDR3 is CASSLVSGQETQYF. CDR3 nucleotides: TGCGCCAGCAGCTTGGTCTCAGGGCAAGAGACCCAGTACTTC.

The chain carries TRBV20-1 and TRBJ2-1, with TRBD2 matching over 7 bases. The V gene's germline CDR1 is DFQATT and CDR2 SNEGSKA (reference sequence). There are 14 residues in the CDR3. The J segment lost 5 bases and the V segment lost 5 bases, leaving 9 bases of the junction unmatched. The CDR3 region has the DNA TGCAGTGCTGAGAGCGGGGATTCCAACAATGAGCAGTTCTTC. Translated: CSAESGDSNNEQFF.

Note on this clonotype: This may be a read error: a much more frequent sequence differs by one nucleotide. V gene TRBV9 combines with J gene TRBJ2-7; D is uncertain. Trimming removed 4 bases from V and 2 bases from J, with 10 bases in between. The CDR3 sequence is 13 residues long. CDR1 SGDLS and CDR2 YYNGEE come from the germline V gene. The CDR3 sequence is CASSPLWPYEQYF. CDR3 DNA: TGTGCCAGCAGCCCTTTATGGCCCTACGAGCAGTACTTC.

V and J are TRBV29-1 and TRBJ2-1, with 8 bases that match TRBD1. CDR3 length: 14 amino acids. Germline V gene sequence: CDR1 SQVTM, CDR2 ANQGSEA. V dropped 4 bases and J dropped 6; count of bases not matched to a gene: 8. The CDR3 loop reads CSVGSGGSGNEQFF. CDR3 DNA sequence: TGCAGCGTTGGATCAGGGGGCAGTGGCAATGAGCAGTTCTTC.

The chain joins TRBV20-1 to TRBJ2-5, with D perhaps given as TRBD1 or TRBD2 (5 bases each). Germline V gene sequence: CDR1 DFQATT, CDR2 SNEGSKA (reference sequence). V was pared by 3 bases and J by 1 base, with 24 bases between. This CDR3 is built from 18 residues. The CDR3 DNA sequence: TGCAGTGCTAGCGGGCAATCAGGGTGGGGGTACCTCCAAGAGACCCAGTACTTC. It yields the protein CSASGQSGWGYLQETQYF.

J is TRBJ2-2 and V is TRBV12-3 or TRBV12-4; 7 bases align to TRBD1. The CDR3 is 16 residues long. V gave up 4 bases and J gave up 5 bases; unmatched junction bases: 10. CDR3 residues: CASSSPRQGWTGELFF. CDR3 bases: TGTGCCAGCAGTTCCCCAAGACAGGGTTGGACCGGGGAGCTGTTTTTT.

V and J are TRBV5-1 and TRBJ1-1; no clear D. The V gene's germline CDR1 is SGHRS and CDR2 YFSETQ. V dropped 4 bases and J dropped 5 bases, with 18 bases sitting between them. This CDR3 is built from 15 residues. For the CDR3, the DNA is TGCGCCAGCAGCCCGGGTAGGAGGTCCCAAACTGAAGCTTTCTTT. As protein: CASSPGRRSQTEAFF.

This clonotype was counted at least ten times. V usage is TRBV29-1 and J usage is TRBJ2-2; 9 positions match TRBD1. This CDR3 is built from 15 residues. Trimming removed 5 bases from V and 1 base from J; junction bases left unmatched: 5. Per germline, CDR1 SQVTM and CDR2 ANQGSEA. The CDR3 spells CSVRQGVLNTGELFF. CDR3 in DNA: TGCAGCGTTAGACAGGGGGTTTTGAACACCGGGGAGCTGTTTTTT.

This chain links TRBV20-1 with TRBJ2-3; TRBD1 aligns across 7 bases. This CDR3 comprises 14 residues. The trim removed 6 bases at V and 6 bases at J, leaving 12 bases unmatched. Germline CDR1 and CDR2: DFQATT and SNEGSKA (reference sequence). The DNA of the CDR3 is TGCAGTGCCTCGGTCTCGACAGGGTCGGATACGCAGTATTTT. Amino acid sequence: CSASVSTGSDTQYF.

In its sample, this clonotype was seen many times. J is TRBJ2-1 and V is TRBV7-9, with TRBD2 as a possible D gene (5 bases). Germline lookup yields CDR1 SEHNR and CDR2 FQNEAQ (reference sequence). The CDR3 length is 17 residues. The germline V and J ends were trimmed by 0 bases and 8 bases, with 20 bases remaining between them. This CDR3 reads CASSLALIEGSPHEQFF. The DNA for the CDR3 is TGTGCCAGCAGCTTAGCCCTGATTGAGGGCTCCCCCCATGAGCAGTTCTTC.

This chain connects TRBV29-1 to TRBJ2-3; maybe TRBD2 (5 bases). Germline V CDR1 and CDR2: SQVTM, ANQGSEA. The ends were cut back, 4 bases at V and 5 bases at J, with 13 bases in the middle. The CDR3 is 13 amino acids. CDR3 nucleotide sequence: TGCAGCGTTGTCCCCCTAGCCGGAGATACGCAGTATTTT. This codes for CSVVPLAGDTQYF.

This clonotype occurred many times. The chain carries TRBV4-1 and TRBJ2-1; tentatively, D is TRBD1 (6 bases). CDR3 length: 13 amino acids. Between the trimmed V and J ends, which lost 2 bases and 11 bases, there was a span of 13 bases. The germline CDR1 and CDR2 sequences are MGHRA and YSYEKL. CDR3 amino acids: CASSQLLGGKQFF. DNA of the CDR3: TGCGCCAGCAGCCAACTCCTAGGGGGAAAGCAGTTCTTC.

This clonotype was observed a few times. This chain joins TRBV7-9 and TRBJ2-3; 10 nucleotides agree with TRBD2. V was clipped by 5 bases and J by 1 base; unmatched bases: 3. The germline gives CDR1 SEHNR, CDR2 FQNEAQ (reference sequence). The CDR3 has 15 amino acids. The CDR3 reads CASSGGLAGTDTQYF. CDR3 coding DNA: TGTGCCAGCAGCGGCGGACTAGCGGGCACAGATACGCAGTATTTT. Together with reference TRBV7-9 and TRBJ2-3, the CDR3 gives the full variable domain: DTGVSQNPRHKITKRGQNVTFRCDPISEHNRLYWYRQTLGQGPEFLTYFQNEAQLEKSRLLSDRFSAERPKGSFSTLEIQRTEQGDSAMYLCASSGGLAGTDTQYFGPGTRLTVL.

This sequence joins TRBV24-1 and TRBJ2-3, with TRBD2 matching over 7 bases. The trim removed 4 bases at V and 0 bases at J, leaving 3 bases unmatched. Germline values: CDR1 KGHDR, CDR2 SFDVKD. This CDR3 is built from 15 residues. This chain's CDR3 is CATSEDSGSTDTQYF. The CDR3, as DNA: TGTGCCACCAGTGAGGATAGCGGGAGCACAGATACGCAGTATTTT.

This clonotype was detected only a few times. The chain employs TRBV21-1 and TRBJ2-7; the table's D call of TRBD2 was not tested on the DNA. TRBV21-1 is given as a pseudogene. The CDR3 runs to 17 residues. The CDR3 bases are TGTGCCAGCAGCAAAGCCCCGACGGCTAGCGGGAGATACGAGCAGTACTTC. Its protein is CASSKAPTASGRYEQYF.

A remark on this clonotype: This sequence may be a read error, since a much larger clone differs from it by one base. J is TRBJ1-1 and V is TRBV5-1; D unclear. Germline V gene sequence: CDR1 SGHRS, CDR2 YFSETQ. This CDR3 has 14 amino acids. CDR3 residues: CAGSSGDENTEAFF. The DNA for the CDR3 is TGCGCCGGCAGCTCTGGAGACGAGAACACTGAAGCTTTCTTT.